This TCR beta chain stems from a study of regulatory T cells in long-lasting Graves disease. This clonotype has at least ten counts. Time point given: newly diagnosed GD, antithyroid drugs for less than 3 months. RNA extracted from PBMCs served as the sequencing template. Assembly of TCR beta libraries relied on iRepertoire HTBI primers together with Arm-PCR of CDR3 regions. In the authors' workflow: Across all samples, about 62 TRBV segments and 14 TRBJ segments were identified. TCRdb re-called the multiplex PCR reads through MiXCR, storing one row per CDR3 protein. These V and J calls originate from TCRdb's pipeline instead of the authors' own analysis. This table holds roughly 440,000 distinct CDR3 sequences, over 15% found once. Trimming took 6 bases from V and 7 from J, leaving 15 bases between them. CDR3 length: 13 residues. These data also formed part of another study, on T cells in Graves' hyperthyroidism and ophthalmopathy.

The rearrangement uses TRBV12-3 or TRBV12-4 and TRBJ1-1, with D perhaps TRBD1 (5 bases). This receptor was obtained from a woman younger than 30 with Graves disease. The sample in question was peripheral blood mononuclear cells (PBMCs), obtained at new diagnosis, from a patient treated with antithyroid drugs. The CDR3 DNA reads as TGTGCCAGCAGACGGCAGGGAGGTAATGAAGCTTTCTTT. Residues: CASRRQGGNEAFF.